The 18 T cell receptor beta chains below come from one sample, sequenced in a study of cytomegalovirus exposure and HLA in healthy donors. Amplification used 60 Vbeta primers and 13 Jbeta primers. Assay: immunoSEQ multiplex PCR; the TCRdb copy retains only in-frame clones and omits some. The sample records 200,000 or so clones, over 75% being singletons. Sequencing was carried out using PBMCs. Source of these receptors: a boy between 2 and 10 years old in good health and CMV-seronegative.

The gene calls are TRBV5-1 and TRBJ2-3, with TRBD2 matching 13 bases. The V gene end was trimmed by 2 bases and the J gene end by 0 bases; junction bases not matched to a gene: 0. CDR3 length: 16 residues. Germline values: CDR1 SGHRS, CDR2 YFSETQ. CDR3 in amino acids: CASSLLAGGSTDTQYF. The CDR3 DNA is TGCGCCAGCAGCTTACTAGCGGGGGGGAGCACAGATACGCAGTATTTT. Looking up the rest from reference TRBV5-1 and TRBJ2-3 gives the full variable domain: KAGVTQTPRYLIKTRGQQVTLSCSPISGHRSVSWYQQTPGQGLQFLFEYFSETQRNKGNFPGRFSGRQFSNSRSEMNVSTLELGDSALYLCASSLLAGGSTDTQYFGPGTRLTVL.

The chain uses TRBV7-8 and TRBJ2-7; 8 bases agree with TRBD2. This CDR3 is 15 amino acids long. Germline-derived CDR1 and CDR2 are SGHVS and FQNEAQ. The V and J ends lost 1 base and 4 bases, in that order; junction bases with no gene match: 6. DNA of the CDR3: TGTGCCAGCAGCTTAGGGCGGGGGGTGATTTACGAGCAGTACTTC. Amino acids: CASSLGRGVIYEQYF. Looking up the rest from reference TRBV7-8 and TRBJ2-7 gives the full variable domain: GAGVSQSPRYKVAKRGQDVALRCDPISGHVSLFWYQQALGQGPEFLTYFQNEAQLDKSGLPSDRFFAERPEGSVSTLKIQRTQQEDSAVYLCASSLGRGVIYEQYFGPGTRLTVT.

The V gene is TRBV11-2, the J gene TRBJ1-2, with a possible D match to TRBD1 (6 bases). The CDR3 contains 17 residues. Germline CDR1 and CDR2: SGHAT and FQNNGV. With 1 base removed from V and 4 bases from J, the gap between germline ends came to 19 bases. CDR3 loop: CASSLGVFGGRSYGYTF. The DNA of the CDR3 is TGTGCCAGCAGCTTAGGTGTGTTCGGGGGGCGCAGCTATGGCTACACCTTC.

This clone was counted a few times. The CDR3 region is CASSVAGQTEAFF. The DNA for the CDR3 is TGTGCCAGCAGCGTCGCGGGGCAAACTGAAGCTTTCTTT. This chain joins TRBV9 and TRBJ1-1; D might be TRBD1 (5 bases). The V gene lost 2 bases and the J gene lost 5 bases, with 10 bases spanning the gap. The CDR3 consists of 13 residues. The V gene's germline CDR1 is SGDLS and CDR2 YYNGEE.

The V gene is TRBV30, the J gene TRBJ1-5; D is possibly TRBD1 (5 bases). Germline V gives CDR1 GTSNPN, CDR2 SVGIG (reference sequence). V was clipped by 0 bases and J by 5 bases, with 8 bases between them. The CDR3 spans 13 residues. CDR3: CAWSVRGYQPQHF. The CDR3 coding sequence is TGTGCCTGGAGTGTACGGGGGTATCAGCCCCAGCATTTT.

The rearrangement uses TRBV10-3 and TRBJ2-5; a possible D gene is TRBD2 (7 bases). CDR1 ENHRY and CDR2 SYGVKD come from the germline V gene. The CDR3 is made up of 15 amino acids. V lost 7 bases, J lost 4 bases, and 19 bases lay in between. This chain's CDR3 is CAITSDGGGPETQYF. CDR3 sequence (DNA): TGTGCCATCACCTCAGATGGGGGGGGCCCAGAGACCCAGTACTTC.

The table lists this clone with a count of one. Here the CDR3 reads CASSLGTGLNTEAFF. The CDR3 region has the DNA TGTGCCAGCAGCTTGGGGACAGGATTAAACACTGAAGCTTTCTTT. The chain is built from TRBV11-2 and TRBJ1-1, with 8 bases identical to TRBD1. The trim removed 3 bases at V and 2 bases at J, leaving 5 bases unmatched. The CDR3 has 15 amino acids. Germline V lookup: CDR1 SGHAT, CDR2 FQNNGV.

V usage is TRBV12-5 and J usage is TRBJ1-3; 10 nucleotides agree with TRBD1. The CDR3 runs 17 residues. Trimming took 5 bases from V and 1 from J; bases not matched to a gene: 8. From germline, CDR1 is LGHNT and CDR2 FRNRAP. The CDR3 DNA sequence: TGTGCTAGTGGTCTTCGGACAGGGGGAGTTTCTGGAAACACCATATATTTT. Its translation: CASGLRTGGVSGNTIYF.

The chain has TRBV23-1 and TRBJ2-2, with a tentative D call TRBD2 (6 bases). TRBV23-1 is classed as an ORF, of uncertain function. V lost 3 bases, J lost 0 bases, and 17 bases lay in between. The CDR3 extends over 18 amino acids. Here the CDR3 reads CASSHSRLDPPNTGELFF. The CDR3 DNA reads TGCGCCAGCAGTCATTCCCGACTAGATCCCCCGAACACCGGGGAGCTGTTTTTT.

V usage is TRBV6-5 and J usage is TRBJ1-1, with D unclear. The germline V gene has CDR1 MNHEY and CDR2 SVGAGI. The length of the CDR3 is 14 residues. Trimming cost V 6 bases and J 4 bases, with 15 bases left between them. The CDR3 is CASSHTAGGTEAFF. CDR3 DNA sequence: TGTGCCAGCAGCCACACGGCGGGAGGCACTGAAGCTTTCTTT.

The genes are TRBV11-2 and TRBJ2-3; 9 bases fit TRBD2. Germline loops: CDR1 SGHAT, CDR2 FQNNGV. V lost 2 bases and J lost 3; bases outside the gene matches: 3. The CDR3 is 15 residues long. The CDR3 DNA reads TGTGCCAGCAGCTTAAGGCGGGGGGGGACAGATACGCAGTATTTT. Protein: CASSLRRGGTDTQYF.

The gene calls are TRBV12-5 and TRBJ2-7, with 10 bases lining up with TRBD1. Unmatched junction bases numbered 8, after V lost 1 base and J lost 5 bases. CDR1 and CDR2 from the germline V gene are LGHNT and FRNRAP. The CDR3 loop spans 16 amino acids. CDR3: CASGLAGTGAQHEQYF. For the CDR3, the DNA is TGTGCTAGTGGTTTGGCCGGGACAGGGGCACAGCACGAGCAGTACTTC.

The V and J genes are TRBV4-3 and TRBJ2-1; 8 bases are a match to TRBD2. V was pared by 0 bases and J by 6 bases, with 10 bases of the junction left unmatched. This CDR3 comprises 17 residues. Germline V gives CDR1 LGHNA, CDR2 YSLEER. The CDR3 DNA follows: TGCGCCAGCAGCCAAGAGAGGCCAATGGCGGGGGGCAATGAGCAGTTCTTC. The encoded protein is CASSQERPMAGGNEQFF.

The CDR3: CASSPVTSGGASGGNIQYF. For the CDR3, the DNA is TGCGCCAGCAGCCCAGTGACTAGCGGGGGGGCGTCGGGTGGAAACATTCAGTACTTC. This chain connects TRBV4-3 to TRBJ2-4; 14 bases line up with TRBD2. V was clipped by 4 bases and J by 6 bases; unmatched bases: 14. Germline CDR1 and CDR2: LGHNA and YSLEER. The CDR3 is made up of 19 amino acids.

This clone has only a few counts. V and J are TRBV18 and TRBJ2-1; 7 nucleotides agree with TRBD2. CDR3 size: 16 residues. Per the germline V gene, CDR1 is KGHSH and CDR2 is LQKENI. Trimming removed 6 bases from V and 8 bases from J; junction bases left unmatched: 16. The CDR3 region is CASSPPRTRPWDEQFF. CDR3 nucleotides: TGTGCCAGCTCCCCCCCCAGGACTAGGCCCTGGGATGAGCAGTTCTTC.

This clone occurred once. V usage is TRBV27 and J usage is TRBJ1-1, with 7 bases lining up with TRBD1. J gave up 8 bases and V 3 bases, and 6 bases lay outside the gene matches. Germline V gene data show CDR1 as MNHEY and CDR2 as SMNVEV (reference sequence). The CDR3 extends over 13 amino acids. DNA for the CDR3: TGTGCCAGCAGTTTTATTTCAGGGGGAGAAGCTTTCTTT. Translating gives CASSFISGGEAFF.

CDR3: CASSQGQGYQETQYF. The CDR3 DNA follows: TGCGCCAGCAGCCAGGGACAGGGGTACCAAGAGACCCAGTACTTC. The chain combines TRBV4-3 with TRBJ2-5; 10 bases map to TRBD1. The CDR3 spans 15 residues. Germline CDR1 LGHNA, CDR2 YSLEER. Germline trimming cut 3 bases from V and 0 bases from J; bases unmatched to any gene: 1.

The rearrangement uses TRBV11-1 and TRBJ1-6; no definite D call. V lost 5 bases, J lost 7 bases, and 9 bases lay in between. This CDR3 is built from 13 residues. Germline-derived CDR1 and CDR2 are SGHAT and FQDESV (reference sequence). The CDR3 loop reads CASSLGGNSPLHF. DNA of the CDR3: TGTGCCAGCAGCCTAGGAGGGAATTCACCCCTCCACTTT.